This TCR beta chain appears in the sequencing data of a study of T cell changes during pregnancy in multiple sclerosis. CDR1 and CDR2 (germline): SGHAT, FQNNGV. V was cut by 2 bases and J by 7 bases, with 11 bases left in between. This CDR3 has 13 amino acids. TCRdb's copy holds only in-frame clones and misses some; the assay was immunoSEQ multiplex PCR. The sample lists some 110,000 clones; roughly nine tenths were seen once. The sample here was peripheral blood, taken in the third trimester of pregnancy. The TCR comes from a female donor with multiple sclerosis, enrolled in a pregnancy study. V is TRBV11-2 and J is TRBJ1-1, with D possibly matching TRBD1 (5 bases). CDR3 in DNA: TGTGCCAGCAGCTTACAGGGCTTCGGTGAAGCTTTCTTT. Translation gives CASSLQGFGEAFF. The variable domain in full, with the rest retrieved from reference TRBV11-2 and TRBJ1-1, is EAGVAQSPRYKIIEKRQSVAFWCNPISGHATLYWYQQILGQGPKLLIQFQNNGVVDDSQLPKDRFSAERLKGVDSTLKIQPAKLEDSAVYLCASSLQGFGEAFFGQGTRLTVV.